This TCR beta chain was identified during a study of blood T cells in healthy people across ages. The CDR3 runs 18 residues. Trimming removed 5 bases from V and 0 bases from J; junction bases left unmatched: 13. A sample-barcoded 5' primer and a J-beta primer mix were used in a second PCR of roughly 7 to 11 cycles. TCRdb processed the 5' RACE reads anew with MiXCR; each CDR3 protein has one entry. This sample has some 1.4 million distinct CDR3 sequences; 35% to 45% occur once, and the top ten carry approximately 7.9%. The sequenced material came from blood. The receptor was isolated from a woman between 18 and 30 years old in good health. The gene calls are TRBV12-3 or TRBV12-4 and TRBJ2-1, with TRBD2 matching over 7 bases. CDR3 sequence reads: CASSTSGGVISSYNEQFF. The CDR3 DNA reads TGTGCCAGCAGTACTAGTGGGGGGGTTATAAGCTCCTACAATGAGCAGTTCTTC.